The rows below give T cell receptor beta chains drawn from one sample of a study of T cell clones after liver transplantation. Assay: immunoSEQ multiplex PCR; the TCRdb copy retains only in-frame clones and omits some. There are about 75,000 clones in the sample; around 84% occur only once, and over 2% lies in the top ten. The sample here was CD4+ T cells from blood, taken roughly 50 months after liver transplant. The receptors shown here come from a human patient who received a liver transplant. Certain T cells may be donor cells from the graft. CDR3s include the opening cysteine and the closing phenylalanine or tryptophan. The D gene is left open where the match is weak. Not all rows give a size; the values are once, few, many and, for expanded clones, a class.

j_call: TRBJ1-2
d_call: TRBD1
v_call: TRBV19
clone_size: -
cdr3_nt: TGTGCCAGTAGTTTGGGACAGGGGACTGGCGGCTACACCTTC
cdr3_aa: CASSLGQGTGGYTF

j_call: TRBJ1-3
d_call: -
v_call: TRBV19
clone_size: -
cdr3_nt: TGTGCCAGTAGTATTGGAAGCTCTGGAAACACCATATATTTT
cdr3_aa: CASSIGSSGNTIYF

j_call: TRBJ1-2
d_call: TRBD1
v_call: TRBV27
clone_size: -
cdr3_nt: TGTGCCAGCAGTTTGGGCAGGGGGACTAACTATGGCTACACCTTC
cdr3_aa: CASSLGRGTNYGYTF

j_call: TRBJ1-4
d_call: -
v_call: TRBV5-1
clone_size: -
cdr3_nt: TGCGCCAGCCAGACCGGGACAACTAATGAAAAACTGTTTTTT
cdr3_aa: CASQTGTTNEKLFF

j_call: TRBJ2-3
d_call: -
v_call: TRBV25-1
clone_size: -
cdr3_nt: TGTGCCAGCAAGTCGGAGGCTACGCAGTATTTT
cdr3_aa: CASKSEATQYF

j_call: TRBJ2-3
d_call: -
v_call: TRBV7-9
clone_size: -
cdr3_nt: TGTGCCAGCAGCTTGATCGTTCGGGGAGATACGCAGTATTTT
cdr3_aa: CASSLIVRGDTQYF

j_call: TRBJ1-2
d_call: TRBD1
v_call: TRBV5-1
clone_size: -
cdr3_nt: TGCGCCAGGGTGGGGACAGATAATGGCTACACCTTC
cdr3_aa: CARVGTDNGYTF

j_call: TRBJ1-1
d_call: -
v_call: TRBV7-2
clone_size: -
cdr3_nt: TGTGCCAGCAGCTTCGGTCGAAACACTGAAGCTTTCTTT
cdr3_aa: CASSFGRNTEAFF

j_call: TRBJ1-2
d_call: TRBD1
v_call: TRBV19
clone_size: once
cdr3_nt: TGTGCCAGTAGAACGACGACAGGGGGTGGCTACACCTTC
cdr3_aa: CASRTTTGGGYTF

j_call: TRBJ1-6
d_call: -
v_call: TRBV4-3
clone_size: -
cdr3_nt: TGCGCCAGCAGCCAAGATGGGGCTGGGTCCTATAATTCACCCCTCCACTTT
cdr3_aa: CASSQDGAGSYNSPLHF

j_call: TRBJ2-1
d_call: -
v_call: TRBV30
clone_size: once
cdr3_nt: TGTGCCTGGAGTGTACCCCAGGAGAATGAGCAGTTCTTC
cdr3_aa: CAWSVPQENEQFF

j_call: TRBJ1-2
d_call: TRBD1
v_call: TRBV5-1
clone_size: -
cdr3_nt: TGCGCCAGCAGCTCCGGGACAGGGTCAGTATATGGCTACACCTTC
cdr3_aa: CASSSGTGSVYGYTF

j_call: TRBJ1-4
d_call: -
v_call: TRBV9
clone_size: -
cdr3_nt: TGTGCCAGCAGCGTAGGCTCTGGGACTAATGAAAAACTGTTTTTT
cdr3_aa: CASSVGSGTNEKLFF

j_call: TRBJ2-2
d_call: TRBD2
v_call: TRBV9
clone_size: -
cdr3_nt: TGTGCCAGCAGCGTCGGGGGACTAGCGGGAACCGGGGAGCTGTTTTTT
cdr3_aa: CASSVGGLAGTGELFF

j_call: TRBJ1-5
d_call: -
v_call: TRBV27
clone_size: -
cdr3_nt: TGTGCCAGCAGTTTCCAGGGTAGAAGAGATCAGCCCCAGCATTTT
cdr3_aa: CASSFQGRRDQPQHF

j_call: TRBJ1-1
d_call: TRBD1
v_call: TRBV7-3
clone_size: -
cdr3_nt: TGTGCCAGCAGCTTAATGGGACAGGGGACTGAAGCTTTCTTT
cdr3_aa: CASSLMGQGTEAFF

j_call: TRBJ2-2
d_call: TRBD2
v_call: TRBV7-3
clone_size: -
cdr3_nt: TGTGCCAGCAGGCGGCCGGGACTAGCGGGACAGACCGGGGAGCTGTTTTTT
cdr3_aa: CASRRPGLAGQTGELFF

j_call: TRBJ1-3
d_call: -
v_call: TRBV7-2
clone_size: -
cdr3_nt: TGTGCCAGCAGTCATGAGCCTGGAAACACCATATATTTT
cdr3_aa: CASSHEPGNTIYF

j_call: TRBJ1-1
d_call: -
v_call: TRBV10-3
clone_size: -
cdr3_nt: TGTGCCATCAGTGAGGGCAGGTTGGCTGAAGCTTTCTTT
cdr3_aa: CAISEGRLAEAFF

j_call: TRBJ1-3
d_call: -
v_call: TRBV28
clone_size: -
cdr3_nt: TGTGCCAGCATCAACGGCGGGGCTGGAAACACCATATATTTT
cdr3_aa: CASINGGAGNTIYF

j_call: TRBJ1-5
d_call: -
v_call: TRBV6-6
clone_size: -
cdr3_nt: TGTGCCAGCAGTTACGGCGGGCTTCAGCCCCAGCATTTT
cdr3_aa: CASSYGGLQPQHF

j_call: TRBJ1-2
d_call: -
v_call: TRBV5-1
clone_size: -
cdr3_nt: TGCGCCAGCAGCTTTAGGGTCCCTCCTGAGTACACCTTC
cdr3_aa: CASSFRVPPEYTF

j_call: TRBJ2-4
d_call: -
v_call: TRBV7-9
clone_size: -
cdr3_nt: TGTGCCAGCAGCTTAGGGCAGGGCGGACACATTCAGTACTTC
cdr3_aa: CASSLGQGGHIQYF

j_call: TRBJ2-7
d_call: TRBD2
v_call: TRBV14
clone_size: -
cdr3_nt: TGTGCCAGCAGCAACTCGGGACTAGCGGGAACCTACGAGCAGTACTTC
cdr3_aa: CASSNSGLAGTYEQYF

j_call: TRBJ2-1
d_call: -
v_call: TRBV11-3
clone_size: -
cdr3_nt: TGTGCCAGCAGCTTAGATATGCGCTATGAGCAGTTCTTC
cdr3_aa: CASSLDMRYEQFF

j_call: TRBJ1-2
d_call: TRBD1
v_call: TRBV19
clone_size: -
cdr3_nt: TGTGCCAGTAGTCGCCGGGACAGGGGAGGAGATGGTAATGGCTACACCTTC
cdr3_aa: CASSRRDRGGDGNGYTF

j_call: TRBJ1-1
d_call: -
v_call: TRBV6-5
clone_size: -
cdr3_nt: TGTGCCAGCAGTTACCAGGGAGGCACTGAAGCTTTCTTT
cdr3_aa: CASSYQGGTEAFF